Listed here are 18 T cell receptor beta chains from one sample, sequenced in a study of shared clonotypes between healthy human individuals (dated by TCRdb to the early 2020s). The library was generated by the immunoSEQ multiplex PCR assay. TCRdb mirrors the immuneACCESS table, restricted to in-frame sequences. Some clones are absent from its copies; in checked studies, under half trace to an unresolved V gene, and the reason for the others is unknown. This sample is represented by about 2.4 million clones; under 95% of them were singletons. In total, the top ten clones hold roughly 0.36% of the sample. The source material was naive CD4+ T cells from PBMCs. The cell subset or site label on this specimen signifies: CD45RA+ positively selected. These receptors all stem from a man between 18 and 35 years old in good health. Some clones in this sample may be carry-over from other donors' samples.

This sequence joins TRBV5-1 and TRBJ1-2; 8 bases match TRBD1. The CDR3 loop spans 15 amino acids. The V gene end was trimmed by 0 bases and the J gene end by 8 bases; junction bases not matched to a gene: 9. The V gene's germline CDR1 is SGHRS and CDR2 YFSETQ. The CDR3 spells CASSLGPRTGGGYTF. The CDR3 bases are TGCGCCAGCAGCTTGGGACCTAGAACAGGGGGAGGCTACACCTTC. Using reference TRBV5-1 and TRBJ1-2 for the parts outside the CDR3, the full variable domain is KAGVTQTPRYLIKTRGQQVTLSCSPISGHRSVSWYQQTPGQGLQFLFEYFSETQRNKGNFPGRFSGRQFSNSRSEMNVSTLELGDSALYLCASSLGPRTGGGYTFGSGTRLTVV.

V and J are TRBV2 and TRBJ2-3; D is perhaps TRBD2 (6 bases). CDR3 length equals 14 residues. V was clipped by 4 bases and J by 6 bases, with 14 bases between them. Germline V gene data show CDR1 as SNHLY and CDR2 as FYNNEI. The CDR3 nucleotides read TGTGCCAGCAGTGTATTGCGGGACCTGGATACGCAGTATTTT. This sequence encodes CASSVLRDLDTQYF.

CDR3 sequence reads: CASSSGRAVETQYF. The CDR3 DNA reads TGTGCCAGCAGCTCCGGGAGGGCCGTCGAGACCCAGTACTTC. This chain joins TRBV11-3 and TRBJ2-5; TRBD2 aligns across 8 bases. Germline-derived CDR1 and CDR2 are SGHNT and YENEEA. With V trimmed by 4 bases and J by 5 bases, 6 bases remained unmatched. The CDR3 extends over 14 amino acids.

The chain has TRBV7-8 and TRBJ2-6; a possible D gene is TRBD1 (5 bases). Germline-derived CDR1 and CDR2 are SGHVS and FQNEAQ. The V and J ends lost 2 bases and 6 bases respectively, with 20 bases between them. There are 18 residues in the CDR3. CDR3 region: CASSLNSQGSLSANVLTF. CDR3 nucleotide sequence: TGTGCCAGCAGCTTAAACTCTCAGGGATCCCTCTCGGCCAACGTCCTGACTTTC.

V usage is TRBV6-1 and J usage is TRBJ1-5; no reliable D call. This CDR3 has 12 residues. V was shortened by 8 bases and J by 3 bases, with 8 bases between the two germline ends. Germline CDR1 reads MNHNS; CDR2 reads SASEGT. CDR3 DNA sequence: TGTGCCAGCTTGGGTCCCAATCAGCCCCAGCATTTT. It encodes CASLGPNQPQHF.

The CDR3 loop reads CASSTPENTEAFF. CDR3 bases: TGTGCCAGCAGCACACCCGAGAACACTGAAGCTTTCTTT. V usage is TRBV6-6 and J usage is TRBJ1-1; D uncertain. V dropped 6 bases and J dropped 1 base, with 9 bases sitting between them. Germline CDR1 and CDR2: MNHNY and SVGAGI (reference sequence). The CDR3 runs to 13 residues.

The CDR3 sequence is CASSLGSRLAGGSTDTQYF. The CDR3 DNA reads TGTGCCAGCAGCCTGGGAAGTAGGCTAGCGGGAGGGAGCACAGATACGCAGTATTTT. The chain is built from TRBV11-3 and TRBJ2-3, with TRBD2 matching over 12 bases. The trim removed 5 bases at V and 0 bases at J, leaving 12 bases unmatched. CDR3 length equals 19 residues. Germline-derived CDR1 and CDR2 are SGHNT and YENEEA.

The gene calls are TRBV6-6 and TRBJ2-7, with 8 bases aligning to TRBD2. V shed 5 bases, J shed 2 bases, and the junction held 11 bases outside the gene matches. Germline CDR1 is MNHNY and CDR2 is SVGAGI (reference sequence). CDR3 length equals 16 residues. The CDR3 sequence is CASSTSSGTNTYEQYF. CDR3 nucleotide sequence: TGTGCCAGCAGTACGAGTAGCGGGACCAATACCTACGAGCAGTACTTC.

The rearrangement joins TRBV4-2 to TRBJ2-2, with D hard to call. This CDR3 has 11 amino acids. V was pared by 7 bases and J by 6 bases, with 6 bases between. Germline lookup yields CDR1 LGHNA and CDR2 YNFKEQ. The CDR3 is CASNGPGELFF. CDR3 nucleotides: TGTGCCAGCAACGGCCCCGGGGAGCTGTTTTTT.

The rearrangement uses TRBV28 and TRBJ2-7; 7 nucleotides agree with TRBD1. V lost 6 bases and J lost 0; bases outside the gene matches: 8. In germline, CDR1 is MDHEN, CDR2 SYDVKM. The CDR3 extends over 15 amino acids. CDR3 in DNA: TGTGCCAGCAGCTCGACAGGGAAAAGCTCCTACGAGCAGTACTTC. Amino acids: CASSSTGKSSYEQYF.

With regard to this clone: With a much larger clone just one base away, this may be a read error. The same CDR3 arises from other DNA sequences in this sample as well. This rearrangement joins TRBV9 to TRBJ2-3; D gene ambiguous. Trimming removed 4 bases at V and 3 bases at J, with 3 bases between. The V gene's germline CDR1 is SGDLS and CDR2 YYNGEE. This CDR3 region has 11 residues. The CDR3 DNA reads TGTGCCAGCAGCTTTACAGATACGCAGTATTTT. Encoded protein: CASSFTDTQYF.

V usage is TRBV6-5 and J usage is TRBJ1-5; D is uncertain. The germline CDR1 and CDR2 sequences are MNHEY and SVGAGI. V gave up 8 bases and J gave up 3 bases, with 17 bases separating them. This CDR3 comprises 15 residues. The CDR3 nucleotides read TGTGCCAGCGAGCTCGGATGGGGAGACAATCAGCCCCAGCATTTT. It is translated as CASELGWGDNQPQHF.

This clone was recorded only once. This chain uses TRBV19 with TRBJ1-5, with 11 bases that match TRBD1. J was trimmed by 6 bases and V by 2 bases; bases with no gene match: 9. Germline loops: CDR1 LNHDA, CDR2 SQIVND (reference sequence). This CDR3 spans 17 amino acids. The CDR3 protein is CASSIWGGQGAFQPQHF. The CDR3 DNA is TGTGCCAGTAGTATATGGGGTGGACAGGGGGCTTTTCAGCCCCAGCATTTT.

The rearrangement joins TRBV9 to TRBJ2-6; TRBD1 matches at 8 bases. There are 20 residues in the CDR3. Germline loops: CDR1 SGDLS, CDR2 YYNGEE. The V and J ends lost 3 bases and 1 base, in that order; junction bases with no gene match: 15. The CDR3 is CASSDSPYQGASSGANVLTF. The DNA of the CDR3 is TGTGCCAGCAGCGACTCCCCTTACCAGGGGGCCTCGTCTGGGGCCAACGTCCTGACTTTC.

This chain connects TRBV27 to TRBJ2-5, with 9 bases matching TRBD1. Germline CDR1 MNHEY, CDR2 SMNVEV (reference sequence). J gave up 5 bases and V 6 bases, and 4 bases lay outside the gene matches. The CDR3 totals 13 residues. The CDR3 DNA reads TGTGCCAGCAGAGGACAGGGGCTGGAGACCCAGTACTTC. It is translated as CASRGQGLETQYF.

V is TRBV7-6 and J is TRBJ2-3, with TRBD1 as a possible D gene (5 bases). This CDR3 comprises 16 residues. In germline, CDR1 is SGHVS, CDR2 FNYEAQ. V lost 5 bases and J lost 2, with 17 bases in between. CDR3 in DNA: TGTGCCAGCAGCCGGTTTGGGGCCCACTCCACAGATACGCAGTATTTT. Amino acids: CASSRFGAHSTDTQYF.

The rearrangement links TRBV7-9 to TRBJ2-1; D remains ambiguous. The CDR3 has 16 amino acids. V lost 4 bases and J 10 bases, leaving 23 bases between the germline ends. Looked up from germline, CDR1 is SEHNR and CDR2 is FQNEAQ (reference sequence). CDR3 nucleotides: TGTGCCAGCAGCTCAGATTTTCAAGCGACGATAGGAGAGCAGTTCTTC. Its protein is CASSSDFQATIGEQFF.

The chain joins TRBV6-1 to TRBJ2-3; D may be TRBD2 (7 bases). The CDR3 is 14 amino acids. The V gene lost 3 bases and the J gene lost 6 bases, with 13 bases spanning the gap. Germline CDR1 MNHNS, CDR2 SASEGT. The CDR3 loop is CASSEGGASDTQYF. The CDR3 DNA sequence: TGTGCCAGCAGTGAGGGGGGGGCTTCCGATACGCAGTATTTT.